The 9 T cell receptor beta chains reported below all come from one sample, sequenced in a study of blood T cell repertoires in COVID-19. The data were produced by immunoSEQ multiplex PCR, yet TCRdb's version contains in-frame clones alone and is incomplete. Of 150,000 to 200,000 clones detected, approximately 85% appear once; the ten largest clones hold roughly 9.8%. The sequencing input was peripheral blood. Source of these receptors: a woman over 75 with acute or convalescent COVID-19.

The CDR3 spells CSASLDYGYTF. In nucleotides, the CDR3 is TGCAGTGCTAGCCTTGACTATGGCTACACCTTC. The J gene is TRBJ1-2, the V gene TRBV20-1; D unresolved. CDR3 length equals 11 residues. V lost 3 bases, J lost 3 bases, and 5 bases lay in between. Germline V lookup: CDR1 DFQATT, CDR2 SNEGSKA (reference sequence).

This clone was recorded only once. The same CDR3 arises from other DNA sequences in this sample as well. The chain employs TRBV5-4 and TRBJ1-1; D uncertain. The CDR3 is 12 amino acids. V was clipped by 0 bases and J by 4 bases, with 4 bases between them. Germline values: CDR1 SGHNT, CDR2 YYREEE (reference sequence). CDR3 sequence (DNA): TGTGCCAGCAGCTTGGACGGCACTGAAGCTTTCTTT. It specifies CASSLDGTEAFF. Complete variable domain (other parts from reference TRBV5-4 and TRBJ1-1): ETGVTQSPTHLIKTRGQQVTLRCSSQSGHNTVSWYQQALGQGPQFIFQYYREEENGRGNFPPRFSGLQFPNYSSELNVNALELDDSALYLCASSLDGTEAFFGQGTRLTVV.

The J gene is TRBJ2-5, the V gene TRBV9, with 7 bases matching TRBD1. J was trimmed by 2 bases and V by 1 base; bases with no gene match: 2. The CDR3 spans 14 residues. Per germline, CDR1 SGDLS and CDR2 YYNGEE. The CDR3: CASSVLGQQETQYF. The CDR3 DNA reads TGTGCCAGCAGCGTACTGGGACAGCAAGAGACCCAGTACTTC.

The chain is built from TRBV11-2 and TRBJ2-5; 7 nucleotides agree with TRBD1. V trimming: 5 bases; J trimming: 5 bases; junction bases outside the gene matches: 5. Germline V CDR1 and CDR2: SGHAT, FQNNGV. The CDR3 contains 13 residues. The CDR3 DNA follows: TGTGCCAGCAGCGGCGACAGGGAGGAGACCCAGTACTTC. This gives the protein CASSGDREETQYF.

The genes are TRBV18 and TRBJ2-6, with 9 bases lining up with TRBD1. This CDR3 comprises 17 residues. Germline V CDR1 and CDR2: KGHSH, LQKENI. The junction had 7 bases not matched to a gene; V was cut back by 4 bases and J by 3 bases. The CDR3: CASSHGQGPGGANVLTF. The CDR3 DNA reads TGTGCCAGCTCACACGGACAGGGGCCAGGTGGGGCCAACGTCCTGACTTTC.

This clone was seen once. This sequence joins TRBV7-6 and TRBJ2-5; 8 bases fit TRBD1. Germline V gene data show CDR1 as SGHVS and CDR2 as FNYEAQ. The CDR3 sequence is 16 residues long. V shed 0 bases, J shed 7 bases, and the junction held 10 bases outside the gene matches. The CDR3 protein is CASSLAQGALIGTQYF. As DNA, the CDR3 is TGTGCCAGCAGCTTAGCCCAGGGGGCCTTGATAGGGACCCAGTACTTC.

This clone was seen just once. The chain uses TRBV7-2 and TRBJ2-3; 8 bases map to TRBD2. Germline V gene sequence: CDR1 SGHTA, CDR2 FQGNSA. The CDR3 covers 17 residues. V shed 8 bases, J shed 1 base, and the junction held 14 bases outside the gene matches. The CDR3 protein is CASGSFLRGARTDTQYF. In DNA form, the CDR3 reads TGTGCCAGCGGTTCGTTTCTGCGGGGGGCTCGCACAGATACGCAGTATTTT. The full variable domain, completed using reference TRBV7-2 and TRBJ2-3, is GAGVSQSPSNKVTEKGKDVELRCDPISGHTALYWYRQSLGQGLEFLIYFQGNSAPDKSGLPSDRFSAERTGGSVSTLTIQRTQQEDSAVYLCASGSFLRGARTDTQYFGPGTRLTVL.

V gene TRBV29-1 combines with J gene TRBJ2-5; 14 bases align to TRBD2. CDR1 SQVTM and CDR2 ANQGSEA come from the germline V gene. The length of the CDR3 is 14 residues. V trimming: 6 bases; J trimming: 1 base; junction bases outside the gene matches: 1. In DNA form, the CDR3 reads TGCAGCGTCGGACTAGCGGGGGGCCAAGAGACCCAGTACTTC. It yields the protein CSVGLAGGQETQYF.

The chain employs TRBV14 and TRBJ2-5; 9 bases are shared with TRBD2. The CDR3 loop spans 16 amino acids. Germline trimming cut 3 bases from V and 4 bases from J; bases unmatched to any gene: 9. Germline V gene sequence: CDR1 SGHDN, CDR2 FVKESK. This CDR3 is CASSHKRRGRGETQYF. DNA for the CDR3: TGTGCCAGCAGCCACAAGAGGCGCGGGAGGGGAGAGACCCAGTACTTC.